These 3 T cell receptor beta chains originate from one sample sequenced in a study of blood T cell repertoires in COVID-19. Method: immunoSEQ multiplex PCR; TCRdb's copy keeps in-frame clones and lacks some. This sample has under 80,000 clones, with roughly 90% found just once. Sequencing used peripheral blood. All receptors come from a man in his fifties with active COVID-19.

V usage is TRBV25-1 and J usage is TRBJ1-4, with 8 bases aligning to TRBD1. Germline V CDR1 and CDR2: MGHDK, SYGVNS. With 3 bases clipped from V and 6 bases from J, the junction kept 9 bases outside the gene matches. The length of the CDR3 is 16 residues. CDR3: CASSDPRTGYHEKLFF. CDR3 DNA sequence: TGTGCCAGCAGTGACCCTAGGACAGGGTACCATGAAAAACTGTTTTTT.

The chain links TRBV18 to TRBJ2-1; 11 bases align to TRBD2. This CDR3 is built from 15 residues. In germline, CDR1 is KGHSH, CDR2 LQKENI. The junction had 4 bases not matched to a gene; V was cut back by 3 bases and J by 6 bases. This CDR3 is CASSPELAGANEQFF. The CDR3 nucleotides read TGTGCCAGCTCACCCGAACTAGCGGGAGCCAATGAGCAGTTCTTC.

V is TRBV6-5 and J is TRBJ2-3; D perhaps matches TRBD2 (5 bases). The CDR3 is 13 residues long. Germline CDR1 and CDR2: MNHEY and SVGAGI. Trimming left V 5 bases short and J 8 bases short, with 14 bases between. CDR3 region: CASSPTDRGTQYF. The CDR3 DNA reads TGTGCCAGCAGTCCTACAGATCGGGGTACGCAGTATTTT.